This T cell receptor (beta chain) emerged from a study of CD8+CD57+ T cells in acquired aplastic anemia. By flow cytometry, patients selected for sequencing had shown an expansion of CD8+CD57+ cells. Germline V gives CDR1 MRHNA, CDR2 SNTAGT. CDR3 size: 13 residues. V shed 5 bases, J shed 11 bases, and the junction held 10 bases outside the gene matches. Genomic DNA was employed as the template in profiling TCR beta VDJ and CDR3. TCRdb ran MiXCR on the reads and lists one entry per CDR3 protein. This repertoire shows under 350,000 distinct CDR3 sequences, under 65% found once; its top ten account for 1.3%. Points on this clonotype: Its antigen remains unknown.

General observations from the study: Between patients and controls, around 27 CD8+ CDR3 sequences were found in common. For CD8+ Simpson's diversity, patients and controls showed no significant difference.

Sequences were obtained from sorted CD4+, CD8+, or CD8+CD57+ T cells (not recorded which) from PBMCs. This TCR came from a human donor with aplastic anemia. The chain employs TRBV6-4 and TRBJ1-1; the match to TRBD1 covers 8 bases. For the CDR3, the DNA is TGTGCCAGCAGTTACCCCGGGACAGGACTGGCTTTCTTT. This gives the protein CASSYPGTGLAFF.